This T cell receptor beta chain derives from a study of post-analysis software for immune sequencing data. Across the whole study: Recorded disease courses covered relapsing-remitting, secondary progressive and progressive-relapsing multiple sclerosis. Some patients had no subtype annotation.

Comments on this clonotype: Its antigen is not identified. The junction differs from germline at one of its ends, possibly a read error.

This CDR3 has 12 amino acids. Germline CDR1 ENHRY, CDR2 SYGVKD. Tagging with unique molecular identifiers was a feature of the TCR beta cDNA libraries. TCRdb recomputed calls from the PCR reads with MiXCR, one row per CDR3 protein. The data show about 150,000 distinct CDR3 sequences, roughly 30% seen once. Findings and caveats of the study: TRBV5-6, TRBV5-1 and TRBV20-1 were among roughly 5 TRBV segments more frequent in patients than controls.

The gene calls are TRBV10-3 and TRBJ2-7; no clear D. The sequence derives from a girl under 18 with multiple sclerosis. Input material: blood. The DNA for the CDR3 is TGTACCATCAGTGAGTCTTCGGACGGGCAGTACTTC. Residues: CTISESSDGQYF.